A single sample gave rise to the 24 T cell receptor beta chains below, sequenced in a study of cytomegalovirus exposure and HLA in healthy donors. PCR was performed using 60 Vbeta and 13 Jbeta primers. TCRdb's table, derived via immunoSEQ multiplex PCR, lists solely in-frame clones and lacks some. The sample has more than 100,000 clones, 76% seen once. The source material was PBMCs. Receptor source: a woman aged 18-30 years in good health and CMV-seropositive.

The chain employs TRBV18 and TRBJ1-5; D unresolved. CDR1 and CDR2 (germline): KGHSH, LQKENI. This CDR3 is built from 14 residues. V lost 2 bases and J 6 bases, leaving 11 bases between the germline ends. The CDR3 here is CASSPSAGFQPQHF. CDR3 coding DNA: TGTGCCAGCTCACCATCGGCGGGTTTTCAGCCCCAGCATTTT.

This chain connects TRBV5-8 to TRBJ1-5; 8 bases fit TRBD1. Germline CDR1 reads SGHTS; CDR2 reads YDEGEE. The CDR3 contains 15 residues. Losses at the gene ends were 6 bases for V and 3 bases for J; bases not matched to a gene: 8. The CDR3 here is CASTPGQEFNQPQHF. The DNA for the CDR3 is TGTGCCAGCACCCCGGGACAGGAGTTCAATCAGCCCCAGCATTTT.

The chain combines TRBV6-5 with TRBJ1-1; the D is unclear. Germline assignment: CDR1 MNHEY and CDR2 SVGAGI. Trimming left V 3 bases short and J 1 base short, with 15 bases between. The CDR3 consists of 16 residues. The CDR3 here is CASSYFVEGPNTEAFF. As DNA, the CDR3 is TGTGCCAGCAGTTATTTCGTGGAGGGCCCGAACACTGAAGCTTTCTTT.

This clone was observed a single time. This chain uses TRBV5-1 with TRBJ1-5; D gene uncertain. This CDR3 spans 15 amino acids. Germline CDR1 reads SGHRS; CDR2 reads YFSETQ. The V end lost 0 bases, the J end lost 3 bases, and 10 bases lay between the germline ends. For the CDR3, the DNA is TGCGCCAGCAGCTTGGGAGGTTTCGACAATCAGCCCCAGCATTTT. Translated, it gives CASSLGGFDNQPQHF.

DNA of the CDR3: TGTGCCACCAGCAGAGCCGGGGACAGGCCACAAGAGACCCAGTACTTC. Translated: CATSRAGDRPQETQYF. The rearrangement joins TRBV15 to TRBJ2-5, with TRBD1 matching 8 bases. Germline CDR1 LNHNV, CDR2 YYDKDF (reference sequence). The ends lost 1 base at V and 2 bases at J; junction bases unmatched: 6. The length of the CDR3 is 16 residues. The whole variable domain, remainder taken from reference TRBV15 and TRBJ2-5, is DAMVIQNPRYQVTQFGKPVTLSCSQTLNHNVMYWYQQKSSQAPKLLFHYYDKDFNNEADTPDNFQSRRPNTSFCFLDIRSPGLGDTAMYLCATSRAGDRPQETQYFGPGTRLLVL.

The gene calls are TRBV27 and TRBJ2-7; 8 positions match TRBD2. The germline V gene encodes CDR1 MNHEY and CDR2 SMNVEV (reference sequence). The CDR3 covers 17 residues. The V segment lost 4 bases and the J segment 1 base; nucleotides outside the gene matches: 12. CDR3 DNA sequence: TGTGCCAGCAGTTCCCGGGAGGGGACAATAAGGTCCTACGAGCAGTACTTC. It yields the protein CASSSREGTIRSYEQYF.

This clone showed up just a few times. The gene calls are TRBV5-4 and TRBJ2-3, with D possibly TRBD2 on 7 matching bases. Trimming left V 4 bases short and J 1 base short, with 10 bases between. Germline V lookup: CDR1 SGHNT, CDR2 YYREEE (reference sequence). The CDR3 loop spans 14 amino acids. For the CDR3, the DNA is TGTGCCAGCAGCGGGAGGGGGGGCACAGATACGCAGTATTTT. Residues: CASSGRGGTDTQYF.

The genes are TRBV4-3 and TRBJ2-1; D possibly corresponds to TRBD2 (5 bases). Trimming took off 4 bases at V and 7 bases at J, with 23 bases between the two ends. Germline V CDR1 and CDR2: LGHNA, YSLEER. This CDR3 has 17 residues. The CDR3 bases are TGCGCCAGCAGCCGCTCTCCAGGACTCCAGATTCGGAATGAGCAGTTCTTC. Translation: CASSRSPGLQIRNEQFF.

The chain carries TRBV7-6 and TRBJ1-5; D might be TRBD1 (5 bases). Trimming removed 7 bases at V and 0 bases at J, with 13 bases between. This CDR3 comprises 15 residues. CDR1 and CDR2 (germline): SGHVS, FNYEAQ. The DNA of the CDR3 is TGTGCCAGCACCCTGACAGCATATAGCAATCAGCCCCAGCATTTT. Translation gives CASTLTAYSNQPQHF.

This clone turned up a few times. The chain is built from TRBV10-1 and TRBJ1-4; 7 bases match TRBD1. Germline trimming cut 6 bases from V and 3 bases from J; bases unmatched to any gene: 4. CDR3 size: 14 residues. CDR1 WNHNN and CDR2 SYGVQD come from the germline V gene (reference sequence). The CDR3 nucleotides are TGCGCCAGCAGCTCCGGGACAGCTAATGAAAAACTGTTTTTT. As protein: CASSSGTANEKLFF.

This sequence joins TRBV2 and TRBJ2-7, with a weak D call TRBD1 (6 bases). Trimming cost V 6 bases and J 2 bases, with 14 bases left between them. The germline gives CDR1 SNHLY, CDR2 FYNNEI. The CDR3 is 14 amino acids. CDR3 region: CASRVGTSTYEQYF. The CDR3 nucleotides read TGTGCCAGCAGGGTGGGGACAAGCACCTACGAGCAGTACTTC. The whole variable domain, remainder taken from reference TRBV2 and TRBJ2-7, is EPEVTQTPSHQVTQMGQEVILRCVPISNHLYFYWYRQILGQKVEFLVSFYNNEISEKSEIFDDQFSVERPDGSNFTLKIRSTKLEDSAMYFCASRVGTSTYEQYFGPGTRLTVT.

V is TRBV9 and J is TRBJ2-5, with 9 bases that match TRBD2. The DNA end is a closer match to TRBJ2-7, so the J assignment may be wrong. CDR3 length equals 15 residues. From germline, CDR1 is SGDLS and CDR2 YYNGEE. This CDR3 is CASSVDGRGGAEQYF. The CDR3 DNA sequence: TGTGCCAGCAGCGTAGACGGGCGGGGGGGCGCCGAGCAGTACTTC.

This sequence joins TRBV5-1 and TRBJ2-1, with TRBD2 identical over 12 bases. The CDR3 consists of 15 residues. V was clipped by 0 bases and J by 7 bases; unmatched bases: 2. Germline CDR1 SGHRS, CDR2 YFSETQ. CDR3 bases: TGCGCCAGCAGCTTGGCTAGCGGGGGGGTAAATGAGCAGTTCTTC. As protein: CASSLASGGVNEQFF.

This clone was found once. The rearrangement joins TRBV2 to TRBJ2-1; TRBD2 matches 15 bases. The CDR3 consists of 15 residues. CDR1 is SNHLY, CDR2 FYNNEI, per germline. The ends lost 6 bases at V and 4 bases at J; junction bases unmatched: 1. The CDR3 DNA sequence: TGTGCCAGCAGGGGACTAGCGGGAGGATACAATGAGCAGTTCTTC. It is translated as CASRGLAGGYNEQFF.

The genes are TRBV28 and TRBJ1-1, with D possibly being TRBD1 (5 bases). The CDR3 extends over 11 amino acids. The V and J ends lost 10 bases and 11 bases respectively, with 17 bases between them. Germline loops: CDR1 MDHEN, CDR2 SYDVKM. This CDR3 is CATTLGAAAFF. Written as DNA, the CDR3 is TGTGCCACCACCCTAGGGGCGGCGGCTTTCTTT.

This clone appeared a few times. The V call is TRBV7-2, the J call TRBJ1-5; 8 bases align to TRBD1. Germline loops: CDR1 SGHTA, CDR2 FQGNSA. V lost 5 bases to trimming and J lost 2 bases; unmatched junction nucleotides: 5. The CDR3 length is 15 residues. The CDR3 protein is CASSQMGQGNQPQHF. DNA of the CDR3: TGTGCCAGCAGCCAAATGGGACAGGGCAATCAGCCCCAGCATTTT. Complete variable domain (other parts from reference TRBV7-2 and TRBJ1-5): GAGVSQSPSNKVTEKGKDVELRCDPISGHTALYWYRQSLGQGLEFLIYFQGNSAPDKSGLPSDRFSAERTGGSVSTLTIQRTQQEDSAVYLCASSQMGQGNQPQHFGDGTRLSIL.

The gene calls are TRBV27 and TRBJ1-6; D gene uncertain. CDR1 is MNHEY, CDR2 SMNVEV, per germline (reference sequence). CDR3 size: 15 residues. V was pared by 4 bases and J by 0 bases, with 7 bases between. The CDR3 bases are TGTGCCAGCAGTTCTATTCTCTCCTATAATTCACCCCTCCACTTT. It codes for CASSSILSYNSPLHF.

The V call is TRBV4-1, the J call TRBJ2-7, with TRBD2 matching over 8 bases. The CDR3 is made up of 15 amino acids. J was trimmed by 3 bases and V by 5 bases; bases with no gene match: 9. Germline V lookup: CDR1 MGHRA, CDR2 YSYEKL. Here the CDR3 reads CASSARGTSGYEQYF. Written as DNA, the CDR3 is TGCGCCAGCAGCGCCCGAGGTACTAGCGGCTACGAGCAGTACTTC.

The chain carries TRBV19 and TRBJ1-2; D call uncertain. This CDR3 spans 11 amino acids. Germline V CDR1 and CDR2: LNHDA, SQIVND (reference sequence). Trimming removed 5 bases at V and 7 bases at J, with 8 bases between. The CDR3: CASSGLFGYTF. CDR3 nucleotides: TGTGCCAGTAGTGGGCTCTTTGGCTACACCTTC.

V is TRBV4-2 and J is TRBJ2-1; 8 bases fit TRBD2. This CDR3 is 17 amino acids long. CDR1 and CDR2 from the germline V gene are LGHNA and YNFKEQ. Unmatched junction bases numbered 12, after V lost 1 base and J lost 7 bases. CDR3 amino acids: CASSQGFPGGAWNEQFF. The CDR3 nucleotides read TGTGCCAGCAGCCAAGGTTTTCCCGGGGGGGCCTGGAATGAGCAGTTCTTC.

This clone was observed a few times. The chain couples TRBV2 to TRBJ2-2, with D possibly matching TRBD1 (5 bases). Germline V gives CDR1 SNHLY, CDR2 FYNNEI. The CDR3 contains 13 residues. Trimming left V 6 bases short and J 6 bases short, with 11 bases between. The CDR3 here is CASRIQVAGELFF. CDR3 in DNA: TGTGCCAGCAGGATACAGGTGGCCGGGGAGCTGTTTTTT.

The chain carries TRBV7-6 and TRBJ2-5; a weak D match, TRBD1 (5 bases). TRBJ2-7 matches the DNA end more closely, so the J call is doubtful. CDR3 length: 12 residues. Germline V CDR1 and CDR2: SGHVS, FNYEAQ. The CDR3 DNA reads TGTGCCAGCAGCCCACAGGAAAGCGAGCAGTACTTC. Translating it yields CASSPQESEQYF.

The rearrangement links TRBV2 to TRBJ2-5, with D tentatively TRBD1 (5 bases). The CDR3 contains 12 residues. Trimming cost V 5 bases and J 4 bases, with 8 bases left between them. Per the germline V gene, CDR1 is SNHLY and CDR2 is FYNNEI. CDR3 amino acids: CASSSRAETQYF. DNA for the CDR3: TGTGCCAGCAGTTCCAGGGCAGAGACCCAGTACTTC. The full variable domain, in which reference TRBV2 and TRBJ2-5 provide the parts outside the CDR3, is EPEVTQTPSHQVTQMGQEVILRCVPISNHLYFYWYRQILGQKVEFLVSFYNNEISEKSEIFDDQFSVERPDGSNFTLKIRSTKLEDSAMYFCASSSRAETQYFGPGTRLLVL.

The chain couples TRBV27 to TRBJ2-1, with 15 bases fitting TRBD2. V shed 5 bases and J 3 bases; nucleotides not matched to a gene: 8. Per the germline V gene, CDR1 is MNHEY and CDR2 is SMNVEV (reference sequence). The CDR3 runs to 18 residues. The CDR3 loop is CASSPGLAGGPLYNEQFF. The CDR3 coding sequence is TGTGCCAGCAGTCCCGGACTAGCGGGAGGGCCCCTCTACAATGAGCAGTTCTTC.